The next 3 T cell receptor beta chains were all read from a single sample in a study of a mutant IDH1 vaccine in newly diagnosed glioma. Which antigens these TCRs recognize remains unknown. Indicated time point: week 23, last vaccination. Doses of 300 ug of mutant IDH1 20-mer peptide were given with topical imiquimod. Assay used: immunoSEQ multiplex PCR; TCRdb lists only in-frame clones, some missing. The sample holds tens of thousands of clones, about 80% seen once. The sample was PBMCs, taken from a glioma patient whose treatment included an IDH1 peptide vaccine. The receptors were sampled from a man in his fifties with glioma.

This chain uses TRBV5-1 with TRBJ2-3; TRBD1 might be the D (5 bases). This CDR3 is built from 15 residues. CDR1 is SGHRS, CDR2 YFSETQ, per germline. V was cut by 0 bases and J by 1 base, with 9 bases left in between. The CDR3 coding sequence is TGCGCCAGCAGCTTGGAGGGGCAGGGCACAGATACGCAGTATTTT. Translated: CASSLEGQGTDTQYF. Drawing the rest from reference TRBV5-1 and TRBJ2-3, the complete variable domain is KAGVTQTPRYLIKTRGQQVTLSCSPISGHRSVSWYQQTPGQGLQFLFEYFSETQRNKGNFPGRFSGRQFSNSRSEMNVSTLELGDSALYLCASSLEGQGTDTQYFGPGTRLTVL.

This chain connects TRBV30 to TRBJ1-1; no clear D gene. CDR1 and CDR2 from the germline V gene are GTSNPN and SVGIG (reference sequence). The CDR3 has 13 residues. Trimming shortened V by 0 bases and J by 4 bases, and 9 bases separated the two germline ends. CDR3 coding DNA: TGTGCCTGGAGTGTACGGGGAGGCACTGAAGCTTTCTTT. Its translation is CAWSVRGGTEAFF.

This chain connects TRBV18 to TRBJ2-7; the D gene could be TRBD1 or TRBD2 (5 bases each). CDR3 length: 15 residues. Germline CDR1 reads KGHSH; CDR2 reads LQKENI. V shed 3 bases and J shed 0 bases, with 12 bases lying between them. The CDR3 DNA sequence: TGTGCCAGCTCACCTCCCGGGACGGGCTCCTACGAGCAGTACTTC. It translates to CASSPPGTGSYEQYF.